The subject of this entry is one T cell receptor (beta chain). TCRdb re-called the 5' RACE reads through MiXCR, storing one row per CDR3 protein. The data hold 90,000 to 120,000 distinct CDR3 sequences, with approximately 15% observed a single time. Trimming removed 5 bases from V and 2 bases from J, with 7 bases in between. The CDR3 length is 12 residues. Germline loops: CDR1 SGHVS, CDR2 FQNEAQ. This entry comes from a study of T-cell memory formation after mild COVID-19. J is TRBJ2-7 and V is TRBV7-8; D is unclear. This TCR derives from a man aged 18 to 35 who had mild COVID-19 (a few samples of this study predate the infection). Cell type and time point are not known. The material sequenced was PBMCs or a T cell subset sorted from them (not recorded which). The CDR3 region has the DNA TGTGCCAGCAGCCCAGACACCTACGAGCAGTACTTC. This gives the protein CASSPDTYEQYF.